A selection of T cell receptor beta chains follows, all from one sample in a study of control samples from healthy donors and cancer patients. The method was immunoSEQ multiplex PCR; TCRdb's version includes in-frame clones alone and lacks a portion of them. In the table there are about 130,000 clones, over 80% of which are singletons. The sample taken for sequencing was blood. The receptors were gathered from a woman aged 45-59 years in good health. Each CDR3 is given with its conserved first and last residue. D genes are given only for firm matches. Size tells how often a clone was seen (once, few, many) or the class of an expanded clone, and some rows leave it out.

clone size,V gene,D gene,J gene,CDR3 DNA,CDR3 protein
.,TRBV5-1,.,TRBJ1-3,TGCGCCAGCAGGGGAGGGGGGACCAACTCTGGAAACACCATATATTTT,CASRGGGTNSGNTIYF
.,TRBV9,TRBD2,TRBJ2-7,TGTGCCAGCAGCGTATGGCGGGGGTTAATCTCCTACGAGCAGTACTTC,CASSVWRGLISYEQYF
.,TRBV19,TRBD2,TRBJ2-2,TGTGCCACCCGACTAGCGGGAAACACCGGGGAGCTGTTTTTT,CATRLAGNTGELFF
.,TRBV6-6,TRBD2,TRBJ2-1,TGTGCCAGCAGTTACTCGCCGGCTAGCGGGAGCGGTGAGCAGTTCTTC,CASSYSPASGSGEQFF
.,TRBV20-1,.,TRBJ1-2,TGCAGTGCTGCATTAGATGGCTACACCTTC,CSAALDGYTF
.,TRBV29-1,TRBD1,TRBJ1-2,TGCAGCGTTCCCGGACAGGGCGTAAGCGGCTACACCTTC,CSVPGQGVSGYTF
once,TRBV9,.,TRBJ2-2,TGTGCCAGCAGCGTAGCCTGGTTAATGGGACCTGGGGTTCCCGGGGAGCTGTTTTTT,CASSVAWLMGPGVPGELFF
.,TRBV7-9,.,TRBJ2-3,TGTGCCAGCAGCTTATACAGCCGCGGCACAGATACGCAGTATTTT,CASSLYSRGTDTQYF
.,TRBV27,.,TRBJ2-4,TGTGCCCACCCCCGGCGGCGGAAGCTAGCCAAAAACATTCAGTACTTC,CAHPRRRKLAKNIQYF
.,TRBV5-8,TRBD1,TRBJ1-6,TGTGCCAGCAGCTTGGCAGGGACAGGGGGCCCTTATAATTCACCCCTCCACTTT,CASSLAGTGGPYNSPLHF
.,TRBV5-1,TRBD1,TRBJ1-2,TGCGCCAGCAGCAGGGGACAGAACTATGGCTACACCTTC,CASSRGQNYGYTF
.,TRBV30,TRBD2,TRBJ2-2,TGTGCCGGGAGGGGATCTAGCGGGGCTTACGGGGAGCTGTTTTTT,CAGRGSSGAYGELFF
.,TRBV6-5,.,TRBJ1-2,TGTGCCAGCAGGACCGGGACGTTGTATGGCTACACCTTC,CASRTGTLYGYTF
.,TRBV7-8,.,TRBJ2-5,TGTGCCAGCAGCTCCAGTCCGGCACGAGAGACCCAGTACTTC,CASSSSPARETQYF
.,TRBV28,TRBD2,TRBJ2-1,TGTGCCAGCAGTACTAGCGGGGAATACAATGAGCAGTTCTTC,CASSTSGEYNEQFF
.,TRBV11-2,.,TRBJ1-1,TGTGCCAGCAGCTTAGAGTTGACCACTGAAGCTTTCTTT,CASSLELTTEAFF
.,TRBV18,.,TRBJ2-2,TGTGCCAGCTCACCTGACTTGAGGGGAGCCGGGGAGCTGTTTTTT,CASSPDLRGAGELFF
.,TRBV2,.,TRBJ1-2,TGTGCCAGCAGTCGAGCAGGTTTTGATGGCTACACCTTC,CASSRAGFDGYTF
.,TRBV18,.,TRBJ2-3,TGTGCCAGCTCACTCCCTGGTGGGGGATCCGATACGCAGTATTTT,CASSLPGGGSDTQYF
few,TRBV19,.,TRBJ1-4,TGTGCCAGTAGTATCAGTCCCAGTACTAATGAAAAACTGTTTTTT,CASSISPSTNEKLFF
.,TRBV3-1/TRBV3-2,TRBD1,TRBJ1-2,TGTGCCAGCAGCCGGGACAGGGGTAACTATGGCTACACCTTC,CASSRDRGNYGYTF
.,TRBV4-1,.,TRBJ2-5,TGCGCCAGCAGCCAAGGGAGCGGGCGATACCAAGAGACCCAGTACTTC,CASSQGSGRYQETQYF
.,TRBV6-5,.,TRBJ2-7,TGTGCCAGCAGCATAAACCCGGGGGCATCCTACGAGCAGTACTTC,CASSINPGASYEQYF
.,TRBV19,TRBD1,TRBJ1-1,TGTGCCAGTAGTGTAACCTCAGGGGGGTCGGCTGAAGCTTTCTTT,CASSVTSGGSAEAFF
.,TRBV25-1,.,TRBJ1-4,TGTGCCAGCAGTACAGGGTTCAGGACTAATGAAAAACTGTTTTTT,CASSTGFRTNEKLFF
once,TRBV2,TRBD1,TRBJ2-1,TGTGCCAGCAGTGGCAGGGGGAGCTCCTACAATGAGCAGTTCTTC,CASSGRGSSYNEQFF
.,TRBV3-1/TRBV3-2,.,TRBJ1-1,TGTGCCAGTAGCCAGATCCGGAACACTGAAGCTTTCTTT,CASSQIRNTEAFF
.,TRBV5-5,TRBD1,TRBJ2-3,TGTGCCAGCAGCTTGGGGACAGGGGGCGGCACAGATACGCAGTATTTT,CASSLGTGGGTDTQYF
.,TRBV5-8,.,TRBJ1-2,TGTGCCAGCGGAGTAAGCTATGGCTACACCTTC,CASGVSYGYTF
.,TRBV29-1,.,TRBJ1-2,TGCAGCGTTGACCCCATGGGCAACTATGGCTACACCTTC,CSVDPMGNYGYTF
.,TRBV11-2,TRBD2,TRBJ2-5,TGTGCCAGCAGCACGACTAGCGGGAGACTGGGAGAGACCCAGTACTTC,CASSTTSGRLGETQYF
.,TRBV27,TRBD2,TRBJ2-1,TGTGCCAGCAGTTCCCGGACTAGCGGGAGAGGGGGTGAGCAGTTCTTC,CASSSRTSGRGGEQFF
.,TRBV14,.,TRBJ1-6,TGTGCCAGCAGCCAACTAGAAGGGTCCTATAATTCACCCCTCCACTTT,CASSQLEGSYNSPLHF
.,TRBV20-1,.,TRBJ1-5,TGCAGTGCTAGTCGGAGCAATCAGCCCCAGCATTTT,CSASRSNQPQHF
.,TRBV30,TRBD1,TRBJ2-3,TGTGCCTGGAGCCTACAGGGGACAGATACGCAGTATTTT,CAWSLQGTDTQYF
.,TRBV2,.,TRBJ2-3,TGTGCCAGCAGTCTCCGGGAGTGGACGCAGTATTTT,CASSLREWTQYF
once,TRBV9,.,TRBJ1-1,TGTGCCAGCAGCGTAGAGGGACGTGGAACTGAAGCTTTCTTT,CASSVEGRGTEAFF
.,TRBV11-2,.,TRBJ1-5,TGTGCCAGCAGCTTAGAGGCCGGGGGGGAGATGGGGCCCCAGCATTTT,CASSLEAGGEMGPQHF
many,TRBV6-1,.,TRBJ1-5,TGTGCCAGCAGTGACAGGGATAATCAGCCCCAGCATTTT,CASSDRDNQPQHF
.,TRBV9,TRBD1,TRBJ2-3,TGTGCCAGCAGCGTCGGGCAGGGGGCGGCCGATAGCACAGATACGCAGTATTTT,CASSVGQGAADSTDTQYF
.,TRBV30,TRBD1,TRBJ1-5,TGTGCCTGGAGTGCCACAGGGGTGCCCAATCAGCCCCAGCATTTT,CAWSATGVPNQPQHF
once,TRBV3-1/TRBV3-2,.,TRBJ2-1,TGTGCCAGCAGCTCAGTAGGCAATGAGCAGTTCTTC,CASSSVGNEQFF
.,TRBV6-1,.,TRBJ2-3,TGTGCCAGCAGTGAATCAATCGGCCGCACAGATACGCAGTATTTT,CASSESIGRTDTQYF
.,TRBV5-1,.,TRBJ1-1,TGCGCCAGCAGCTTGGATCAAGCGGGGTTACAAGCTTTCTTT,CASSLDQAGLQAFF
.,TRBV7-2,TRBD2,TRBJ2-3,TGTGCCAGCAGTAAAACTAGCGGGTCTGGCACAGATACGCAGTATTTT,CASSKTSGSGTDTQYF
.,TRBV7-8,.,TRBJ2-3,TGTGCCAGCAGCTTCCCAACCGTTACGAATACGCAGTATTTT,CASSFPTVTNTQYF
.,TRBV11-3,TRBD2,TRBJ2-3,TGTGCCAGCAGCCCGGGACTAGCGGGGAGGACGCAAGATACGCAGTATTTT,CASSPGLAGRTQDTQYF
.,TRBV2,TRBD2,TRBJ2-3,TGTGCCAGCAGTGTACGGCGGGGGGTTACAGATACGCAGTATTTT,CASSVRRGVTDTQYF